This T cell receptor beta chain was profiled in a study of cytomegalovirus exposure and HLA in healthy donors. The length of the CDR3 is 15 residues. V lost 3 bases, J lost 8 bases, and 22 bases lay in between. From germline, CDR1 is GTSNPN and CDR2 SVGIG (reference sequence). Note on this clone: Its cognate antigen is unknown.

PCR was performed using 60 Vbeta and 13 Jbeta primers. Some clones are missing from TCRdb's copy, which holds only in-frame ones; the method was immunoSEQ multiplex PCR. Of 150,000 to 200,000 clones listed, more than 80% are singletons. Study findings and constraints: A later analysis found that most CMV-associated TCR beta chains appeared HLA-restricted. Cytomegalovirus status was reportedly diagnosed by the classifier with high sensitivity and specificity.

The chain has TRBV30 and TRBJ1-1, with D perhaps matching TRBD1 (5 bases). This sequence originates from a male donor in good health and CMV-seronegative. Sequencing used PBMCs. The CDR3 loop reads CAWRGPAVGGTEAFF. The CDR3 nucleotides are TGTGCCTGGAGAGGACCGGCAGTGGGAGGGACCGAAGCTTTCTTT.